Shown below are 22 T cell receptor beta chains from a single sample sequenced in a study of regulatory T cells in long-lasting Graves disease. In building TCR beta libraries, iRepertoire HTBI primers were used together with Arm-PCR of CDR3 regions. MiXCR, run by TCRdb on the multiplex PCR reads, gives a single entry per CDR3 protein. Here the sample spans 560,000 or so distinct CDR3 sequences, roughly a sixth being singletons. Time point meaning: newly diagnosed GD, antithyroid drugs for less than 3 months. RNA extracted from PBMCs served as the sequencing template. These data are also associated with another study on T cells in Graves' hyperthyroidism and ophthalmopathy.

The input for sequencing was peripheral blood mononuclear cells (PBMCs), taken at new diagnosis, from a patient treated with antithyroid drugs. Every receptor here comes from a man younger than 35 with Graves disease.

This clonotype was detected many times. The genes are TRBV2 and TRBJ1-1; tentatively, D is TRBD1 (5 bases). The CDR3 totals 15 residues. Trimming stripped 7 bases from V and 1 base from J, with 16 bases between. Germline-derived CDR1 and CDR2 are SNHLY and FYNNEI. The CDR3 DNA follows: TGTGCCAGCACCCTAGACAGTGAAGCGAACACTGAAGCTTTCTTT. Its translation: CASTLDSEANTEAFF.

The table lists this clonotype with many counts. In DNA, the CDR3 is TGTGCCAGCAGTGATATCGACGGTCAGGGTGAGCAGTTCTTC. Translation gives CASSDIDGQGEQFF. This sequence joins TRBV2 and TRBJ2-1; D may be TRBD1 (5 bases). This CDR3 has 14 residues. The germline V and J ends were trimmed by 3 bases and 9 bases, with 15 bases remaining between them. The germline gives CDR1 SNHLY, CDR2 FYNNEI. Based on the CDR3 plus reference TRBV2 and TRBJ2-1, the full variable domain is EPEVTQTPSHQVTQMGQEVILRCVPISNHLYFYWYRQILGQKVEFLVSFYNNEISEKSEIFDDQFSVERPDGSNFTLKIRSTKLEDSAMYFCASSDIDGQGEQFFGPGTRLTVL.

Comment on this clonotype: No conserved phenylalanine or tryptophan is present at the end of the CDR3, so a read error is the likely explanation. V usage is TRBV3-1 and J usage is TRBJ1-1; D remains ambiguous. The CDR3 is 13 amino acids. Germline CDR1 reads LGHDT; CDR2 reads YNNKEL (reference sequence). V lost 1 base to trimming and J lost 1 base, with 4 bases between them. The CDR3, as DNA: TGTGCCAGCAGCCAAGTGGAGAACACTGAAGCTTTCTCT. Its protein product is CASSQVENTEAFS.

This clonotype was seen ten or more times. The DNA for the CDR3 is TGTGCCAGCAGTGGGACCCTACTAAACATTCAGTACTTC. It encodes CASSGTLLNIQYF. J is TRBJ2-4 and V is TRBV12-3 or TRBV12-4; D may be TRBD1 or TRBD2 (5 bases each). The CDR3 totals 13 residues. V was trimmed by 5 bases and J by 6 bases, leaving 11 bases between them.

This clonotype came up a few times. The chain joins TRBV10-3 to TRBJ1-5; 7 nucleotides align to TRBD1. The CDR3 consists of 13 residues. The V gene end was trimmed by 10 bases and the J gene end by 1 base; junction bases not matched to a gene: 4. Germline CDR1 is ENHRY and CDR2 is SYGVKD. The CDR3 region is CANGQESNQPQHF. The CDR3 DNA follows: TGTGCCAATGGACAGGAAAGCAATCAGCCCCAGCATTTT.

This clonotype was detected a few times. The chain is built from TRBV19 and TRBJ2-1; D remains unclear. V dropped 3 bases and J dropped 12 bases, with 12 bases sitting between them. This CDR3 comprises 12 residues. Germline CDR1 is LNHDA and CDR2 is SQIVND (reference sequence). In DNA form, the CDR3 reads TGTGCCAGTAGTATGATCCCGGGCCTGCAGTTCTTC. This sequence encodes CASSMIPGLQFF.

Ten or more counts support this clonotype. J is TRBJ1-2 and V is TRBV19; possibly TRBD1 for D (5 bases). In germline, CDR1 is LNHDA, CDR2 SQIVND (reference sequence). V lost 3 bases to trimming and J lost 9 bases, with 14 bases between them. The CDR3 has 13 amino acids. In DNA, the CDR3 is TGTGCCAGTAGTATCTCCGACAGATCGAGCTACACCTTC. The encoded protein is CASSISDRSSYTF.

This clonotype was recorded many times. The CDR3 DNA reads TGTGCCTCAAACACGGGGAAGGCTTTCTTT. It codes for CASNTGKAFF. This chain links TRBV30 with TRBJ1-1; D is unresolved. The V end lost 7 bases, the J end lost 11 bases, and 14 bases lay between the germline ends. From germline, CDR1 is GTSNPN and CDR2 SVGIG (reference sequence). This CDR3 is 10 amino acids long.

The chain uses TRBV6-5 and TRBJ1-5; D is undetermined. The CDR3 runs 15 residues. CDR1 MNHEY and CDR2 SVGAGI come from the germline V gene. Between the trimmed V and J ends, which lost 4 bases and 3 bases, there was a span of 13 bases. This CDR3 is CASSLMALPNQPQHF. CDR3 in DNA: TGTGCCAGCAGTTTGATGGCCTTACCCAATCAGCCCCAGCATTTT.

DNA for the CDR3: TGTGCCACTATAGGACTTTCGCTAAGCGATGAGCAGTTCTTC. This codes for CATIGLSLSDEQFF. The chain combines TRBV24-1 with TRBJ2-1; tentatively, D is TRBD2 (5 bases). The CDR3 covers 14 residues. Germline-derived CDR1 and CDR2 are KGHDR and SFDVKD. Trimming took off 10 bases at V and 8 bases at J, with 20 bases between the two ends.

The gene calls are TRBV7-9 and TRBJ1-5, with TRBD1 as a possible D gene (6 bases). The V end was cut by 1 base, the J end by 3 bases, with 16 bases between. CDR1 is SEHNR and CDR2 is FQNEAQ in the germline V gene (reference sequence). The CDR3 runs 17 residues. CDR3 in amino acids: CASSLVGGGLDNQPQHF. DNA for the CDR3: TGTGCCAGCAGCTTAGTTGGGGGCGGATTGGACAATCAGCCCCAGCATTTT.

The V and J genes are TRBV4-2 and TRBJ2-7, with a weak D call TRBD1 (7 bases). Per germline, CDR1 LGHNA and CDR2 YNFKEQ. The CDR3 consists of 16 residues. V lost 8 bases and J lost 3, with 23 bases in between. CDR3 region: CASSKRGGDSRYEQYF. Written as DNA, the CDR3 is TGTGCCAGCTCAAAAAGGGGCGGGGACAGCCGCTACGAGCAGTACTTC.

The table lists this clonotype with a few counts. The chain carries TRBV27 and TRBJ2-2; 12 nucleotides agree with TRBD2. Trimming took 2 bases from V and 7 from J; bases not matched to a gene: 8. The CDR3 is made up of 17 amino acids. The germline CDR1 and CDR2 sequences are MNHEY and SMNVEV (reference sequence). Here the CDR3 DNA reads TGTGCCAGCAGTTTAACCCCGACTAGCGGGAGCGTCGGGGAGCTGTTTTTT. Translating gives CASSLTPTSGSVGELFF.

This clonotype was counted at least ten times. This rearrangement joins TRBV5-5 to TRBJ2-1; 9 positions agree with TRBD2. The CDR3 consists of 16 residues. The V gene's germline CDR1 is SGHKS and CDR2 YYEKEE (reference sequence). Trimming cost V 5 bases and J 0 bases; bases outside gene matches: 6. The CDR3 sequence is CASSRLAASSYNEQFF. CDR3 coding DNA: TGTGCCAGCAGTCGACTAGCGGCGAGCTCCTACAATGAGCAGTTCTTC.

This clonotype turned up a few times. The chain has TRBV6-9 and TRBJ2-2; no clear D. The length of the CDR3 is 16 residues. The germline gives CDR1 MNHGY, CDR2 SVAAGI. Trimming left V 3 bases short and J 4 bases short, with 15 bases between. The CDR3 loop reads CASSYSTSHSTGELFF. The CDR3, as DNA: TGTGCCAGCAGTTACTCAACATCCCACTCCACCGGGGAGCTGTTTTTT.

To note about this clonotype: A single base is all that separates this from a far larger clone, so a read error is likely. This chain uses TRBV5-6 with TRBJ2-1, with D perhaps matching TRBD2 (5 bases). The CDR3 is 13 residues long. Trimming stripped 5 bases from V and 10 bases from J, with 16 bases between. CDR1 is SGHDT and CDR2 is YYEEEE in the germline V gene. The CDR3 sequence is CASSLTAGHEQFF. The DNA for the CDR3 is TGTGCCAGCAGTCTGACGGCGGGCCACGAGCAGTTCTTC.

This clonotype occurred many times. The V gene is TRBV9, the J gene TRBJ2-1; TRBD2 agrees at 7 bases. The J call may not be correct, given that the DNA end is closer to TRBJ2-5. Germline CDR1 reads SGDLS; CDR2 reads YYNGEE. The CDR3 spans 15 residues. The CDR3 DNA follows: TGTGCCAGCAGCGTAGAGGGGACTACACAAGAGACCCAGTACTTC. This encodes CASSVEGTTQETQYF.

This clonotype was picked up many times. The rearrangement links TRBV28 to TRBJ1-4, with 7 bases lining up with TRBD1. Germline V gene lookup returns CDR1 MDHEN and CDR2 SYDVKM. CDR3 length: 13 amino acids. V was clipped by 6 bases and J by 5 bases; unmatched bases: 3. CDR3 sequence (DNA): TGTGCCAGCAGGGGACAGCCGAATGAAAAACTGTTTTTT. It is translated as CASRGQPNEKLFF. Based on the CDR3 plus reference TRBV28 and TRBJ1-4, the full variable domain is DVKVTQSSRYLVKRTGEKVFLECVQDMDHENMFWYRQDPGLGLRLIYFSYDVKMKEKGDIPEGYSVSREKKERFSLILESASTNQTSMYLCASRGQPNEKLFFGSGTQLSVL.

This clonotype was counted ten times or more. Here the CDR3 DNA reads TGTGCCAGCAGCTTGTATATAGGGACGGACCTCAGGGAGACCCAGTACTTC. As protein: CASSLYIGTDLRETQYF. This sequence joins TRBV11-2 and TRBJ2-5; D tentatively fits TRBD1 or TRBD2 (5 bases each). The length of the CDR3 is 17 residues. Germline lookup yields CDR1 SGHAT and CDR2 FQNNGV. V was trimmed by 3 bases and J by 5 bases, leaving 22 bases between them.

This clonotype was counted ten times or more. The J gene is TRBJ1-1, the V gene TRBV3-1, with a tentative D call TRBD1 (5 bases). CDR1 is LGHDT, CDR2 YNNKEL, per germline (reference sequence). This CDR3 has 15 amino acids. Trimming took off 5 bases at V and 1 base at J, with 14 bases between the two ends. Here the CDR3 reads CASSLPGRGNTEAFF. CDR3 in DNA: TGTGCCAGCAGCTTGCCGGGGCGGGGGAACACTGAAGCTTTCTTT.

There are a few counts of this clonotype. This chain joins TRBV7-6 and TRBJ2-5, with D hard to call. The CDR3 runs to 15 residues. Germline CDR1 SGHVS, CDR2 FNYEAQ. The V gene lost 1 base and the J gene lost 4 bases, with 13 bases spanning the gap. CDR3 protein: CASSLETRRRETQYF. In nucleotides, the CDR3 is TGTGCCAGCAGCTTAGAAACTCGAAGGCGAGAGACCCAGTACTTC. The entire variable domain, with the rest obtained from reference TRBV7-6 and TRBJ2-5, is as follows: GAGVSQSPRYKVTKRGQDVALRCDPISGHVSLYWYRQALGQGPEFLTYFNYEAQQDKSGLPNDRFSAERPEGSISTLTIQRTEQRDSAMYRCASSLETRRRETQYFGPGTRLLVL.

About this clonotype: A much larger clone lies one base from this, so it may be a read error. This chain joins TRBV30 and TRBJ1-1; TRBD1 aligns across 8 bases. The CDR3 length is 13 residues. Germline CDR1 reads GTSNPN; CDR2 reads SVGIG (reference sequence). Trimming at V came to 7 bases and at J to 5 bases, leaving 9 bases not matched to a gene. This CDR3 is CASHRGRWTEAFF. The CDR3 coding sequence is TGTGCCTCGCACAGGGGGAGATGGACTGAAGCTTTCTTT.